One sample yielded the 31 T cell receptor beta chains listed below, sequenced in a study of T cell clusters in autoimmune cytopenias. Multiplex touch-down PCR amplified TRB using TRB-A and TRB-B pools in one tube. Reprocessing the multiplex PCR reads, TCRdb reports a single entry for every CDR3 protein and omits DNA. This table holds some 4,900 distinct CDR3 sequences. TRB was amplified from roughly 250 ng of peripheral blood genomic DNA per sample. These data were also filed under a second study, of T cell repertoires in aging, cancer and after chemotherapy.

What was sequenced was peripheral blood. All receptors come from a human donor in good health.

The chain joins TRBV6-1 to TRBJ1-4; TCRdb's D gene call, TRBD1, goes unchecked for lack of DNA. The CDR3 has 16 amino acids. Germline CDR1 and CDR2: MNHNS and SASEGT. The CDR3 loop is CASSYTGQTTNEKLFF.

Here the CDR3 reads CASRGQLNTEAFF. This chain links TRBV12-3 or TRBV12-4 with TRBJ1-1; TCRdb proposes TRBD1, but this gene call is untestable without DNA. The CDR3 totals 13 residues.

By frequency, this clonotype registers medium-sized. CDR3 protein: CASSSGGGYQETQYF. This chain connects TRBV19 to TRBJ2-5; TCRdb lists TRBD1, though no DNA is available to test this call. In germline, CDR1 is LNHDA, CDR2 SQIVND (reference sequence). This CDR3 spans 15 amino acids.

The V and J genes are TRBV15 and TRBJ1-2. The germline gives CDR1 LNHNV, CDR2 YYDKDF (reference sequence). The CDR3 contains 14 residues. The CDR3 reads CATSRDPALYGYTF.

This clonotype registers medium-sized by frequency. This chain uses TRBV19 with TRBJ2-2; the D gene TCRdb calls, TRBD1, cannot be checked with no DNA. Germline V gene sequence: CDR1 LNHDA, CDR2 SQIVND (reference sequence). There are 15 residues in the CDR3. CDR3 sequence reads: CASSSQVPLIGELFF.

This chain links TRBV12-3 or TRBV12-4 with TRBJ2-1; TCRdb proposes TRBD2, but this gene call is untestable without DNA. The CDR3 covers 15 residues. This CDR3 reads CASSWGLAGYNEQFF.

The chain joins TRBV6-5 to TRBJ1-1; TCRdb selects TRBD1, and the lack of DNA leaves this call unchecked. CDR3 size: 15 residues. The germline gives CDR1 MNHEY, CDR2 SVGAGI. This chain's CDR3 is CASSYSLGGGTEAFF.

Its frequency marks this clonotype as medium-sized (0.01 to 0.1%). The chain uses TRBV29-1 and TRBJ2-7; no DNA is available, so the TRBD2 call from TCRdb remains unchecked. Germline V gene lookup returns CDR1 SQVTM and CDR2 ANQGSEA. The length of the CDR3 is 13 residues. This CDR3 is CSVEGLGHYEQYF.

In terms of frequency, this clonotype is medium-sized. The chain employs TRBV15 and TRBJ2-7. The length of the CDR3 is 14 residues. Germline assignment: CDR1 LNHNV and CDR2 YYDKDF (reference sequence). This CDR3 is CATSRDQGRNEQYF.

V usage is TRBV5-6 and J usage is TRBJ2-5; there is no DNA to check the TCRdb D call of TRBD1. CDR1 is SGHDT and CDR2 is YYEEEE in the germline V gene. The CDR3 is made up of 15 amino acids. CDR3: CASSSIGDRAYEQYF.

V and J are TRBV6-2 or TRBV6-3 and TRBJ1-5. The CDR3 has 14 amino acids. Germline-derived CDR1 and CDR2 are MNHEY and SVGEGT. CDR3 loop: CASSHGGREQPQHF.

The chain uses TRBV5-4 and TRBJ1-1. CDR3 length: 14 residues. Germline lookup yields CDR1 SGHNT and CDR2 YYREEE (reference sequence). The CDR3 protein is CARSCTGLDTEAFF.

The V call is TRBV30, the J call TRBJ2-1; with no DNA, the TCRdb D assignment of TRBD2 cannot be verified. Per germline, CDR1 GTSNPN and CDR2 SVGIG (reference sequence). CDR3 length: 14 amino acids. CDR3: CAWTQTSGNSEQFF.

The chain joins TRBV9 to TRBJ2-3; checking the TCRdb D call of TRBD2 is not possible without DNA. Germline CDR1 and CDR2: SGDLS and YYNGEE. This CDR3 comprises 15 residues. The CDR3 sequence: CASSAPTSGEHTQYF. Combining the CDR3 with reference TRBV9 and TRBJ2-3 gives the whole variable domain DSGVTQTPKHLITATGQRVTLRCSPRSGDLSVYWYQQSLDQGLQFLIQYYNGEERAKGNILERFSAQQFPDLHSELNLSSLELGDSALYFCASSAPTSGEHTQYFGPGTRLTVL.

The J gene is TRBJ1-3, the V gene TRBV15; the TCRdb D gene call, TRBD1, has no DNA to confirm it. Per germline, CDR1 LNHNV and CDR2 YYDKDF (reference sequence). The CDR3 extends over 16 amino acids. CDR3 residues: CATSRDRGVAGNTIYF.

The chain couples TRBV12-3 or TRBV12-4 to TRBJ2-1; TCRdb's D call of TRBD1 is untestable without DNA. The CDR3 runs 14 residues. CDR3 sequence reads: CASSPSTGTNEQFF.

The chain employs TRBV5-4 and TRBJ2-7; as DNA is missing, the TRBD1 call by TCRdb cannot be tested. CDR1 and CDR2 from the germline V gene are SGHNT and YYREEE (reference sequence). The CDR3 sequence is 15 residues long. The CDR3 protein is CASSLTGTDSYEQYF.

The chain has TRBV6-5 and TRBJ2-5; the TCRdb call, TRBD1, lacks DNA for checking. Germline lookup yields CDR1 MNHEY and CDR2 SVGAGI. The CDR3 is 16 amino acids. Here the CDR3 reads CASSYSGQGAGETQYF.

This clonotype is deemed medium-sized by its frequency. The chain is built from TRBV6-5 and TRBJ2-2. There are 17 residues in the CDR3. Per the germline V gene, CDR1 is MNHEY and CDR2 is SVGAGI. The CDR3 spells CASSYSALASNTGELFF.

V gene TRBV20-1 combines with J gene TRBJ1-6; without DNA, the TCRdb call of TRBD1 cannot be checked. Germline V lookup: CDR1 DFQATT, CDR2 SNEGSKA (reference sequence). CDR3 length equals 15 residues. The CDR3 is CSARVGDRAGSPLHF.

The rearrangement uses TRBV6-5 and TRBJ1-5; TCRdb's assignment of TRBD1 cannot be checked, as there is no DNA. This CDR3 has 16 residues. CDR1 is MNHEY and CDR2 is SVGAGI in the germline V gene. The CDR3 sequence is CASRPRTGHSNQPQHF.

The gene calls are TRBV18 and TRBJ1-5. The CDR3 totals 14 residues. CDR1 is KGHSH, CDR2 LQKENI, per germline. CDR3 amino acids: CASSPTKSARAQHF.

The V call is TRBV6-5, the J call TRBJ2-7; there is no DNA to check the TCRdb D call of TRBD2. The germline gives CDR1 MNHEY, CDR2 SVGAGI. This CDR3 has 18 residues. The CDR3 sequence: CASSYSGLAGGSFPEQYF.

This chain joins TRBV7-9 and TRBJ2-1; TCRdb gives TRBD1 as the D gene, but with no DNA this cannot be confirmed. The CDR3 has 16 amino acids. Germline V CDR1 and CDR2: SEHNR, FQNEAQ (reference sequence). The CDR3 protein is CASSLGGTGGRNEQFF.

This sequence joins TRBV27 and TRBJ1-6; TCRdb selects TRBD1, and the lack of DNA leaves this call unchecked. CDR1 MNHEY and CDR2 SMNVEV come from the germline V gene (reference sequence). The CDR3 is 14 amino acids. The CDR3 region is CASTQQGGNSPLHF.

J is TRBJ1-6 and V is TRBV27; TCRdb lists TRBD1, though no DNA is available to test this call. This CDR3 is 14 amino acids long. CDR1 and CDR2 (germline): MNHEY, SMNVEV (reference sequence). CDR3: CASSLTGGTSPLHF.

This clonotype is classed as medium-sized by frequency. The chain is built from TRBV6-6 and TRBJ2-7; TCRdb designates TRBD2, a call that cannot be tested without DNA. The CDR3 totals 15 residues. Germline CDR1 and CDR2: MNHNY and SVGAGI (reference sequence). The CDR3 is CASSYSSRGGSEQYF.

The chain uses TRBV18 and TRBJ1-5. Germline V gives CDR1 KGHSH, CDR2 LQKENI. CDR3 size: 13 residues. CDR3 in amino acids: CASSPLGGQPQHF.

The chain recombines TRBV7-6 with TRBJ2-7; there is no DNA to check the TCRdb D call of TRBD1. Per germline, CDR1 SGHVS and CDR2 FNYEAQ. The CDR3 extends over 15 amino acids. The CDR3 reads CASSLRPRQDYEQYF.

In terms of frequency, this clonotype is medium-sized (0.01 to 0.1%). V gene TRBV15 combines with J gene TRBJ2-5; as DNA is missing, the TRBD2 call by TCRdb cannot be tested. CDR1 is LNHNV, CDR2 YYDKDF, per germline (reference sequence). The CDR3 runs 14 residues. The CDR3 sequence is CATSRARDFETQYF.

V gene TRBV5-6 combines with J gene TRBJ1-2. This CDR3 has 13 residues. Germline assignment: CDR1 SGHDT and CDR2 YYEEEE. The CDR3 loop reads CASRTDTNYGYTF.